Detailed here is one T cell receptor beta chain. The target antigen is unknown. Germline assignment: CDR1 SGHNT and CDR2 YYREEE (reference sequence). CDR3 length: 16 amino acids. V lost 2 bases and J lost 4; bases outside the gene matches: 5. The repertoire was sequenced with immunoSEQ multiplex PCR; TCRdb's copy has only in-frame clones and lacks some. Among roughly 14,000 clones listed, roughly 80% were seen once. The data are from a study of immune cell composition in non-small cell lung cancer. Whole-study findings and limits: Adenocarcinomas with higher top tumour-associated clone frequency had more reactive TILs. Top 10 clone scores and clonality were higher in squamous than adenocarcinoma. Squamous carcinomas (approximately 75%) more often had tumour-associated clones >0.5% than adenocarcinomas (33%). Smoking pack-years did not significantly correlate with tumour TCR-beta clonality.

The sample was lung tumor tissue. This clonotype originated in a human donor with non-small cell lung cancer. This chain joins TRBV5-4 and TRBJ2-5; 13 bases map to TRBD2. The chain's CDR3 is CASSLLAGGQGETQYF. For the CDR3, the DNA is TGTGCCAGCAGCTTACTAGCGGGAGGGCAAGGAGAGACCCAGTACTTC.